One and the same sample provided the 2 T cell receptor beta chains below, sequenced in a study of blood T cells in healthy people across ages. It was with a sample-barcoded 5' primer and a J-beta primer mix that a second PCR of roughly 7 to 12 cycles was run. TCRdb analysed the 5' RACE reads with MiXCR anew, one entry per CDR3 protein. This sample has over a million distinct CDR3 sequences, with approximately 59% found just once. Material for sequencing was blood. These receptors came from a man aged 18 to 30 in good health.

This clonotype was detected once. The chain joins TRBV5-1 to TRBJ2-3, with TRBD2 identical over 7 bases. CDR3 length equals 12 residues. Germline CDR1 and CDR2: SGHRS and YFSETQ. J was trimmed by 6 bases and V by 7 bases; bases with no gene match: 5. The CDR3 sequence: CASGTTPDTQYF. CDR3 nucleotides: TGCGCCAGCGGGACTACGCCCGATACGCAGTATTTT. The whole variable domain, filled in from reference TRBV5-1 and TRBJ2-3, reads KAGVTQTPRYLIKTRGQQVTLSCSPISGHRSVSWYQQTPGQGLQFLFEYFSETQRNKGNFPGRFSGRQFSNSRSEMNVSTLELGDSALYLCASGTTPDTQYFGPGTRLTVL.

V and J are TRBV12-3 or TRBV12-4 and TRBJ1-2, with D perhaps TRBD1 (5 bases). The CDR3 loop spans 12 amino acids. V was shortened by 7 bases and J by 8 bases, with 14 bases between the two germline ends. The CDR3 loop reads CASTMSGSGYTF. CDR3 sequence (DNA): TGTGCCAGCACCATGTCAGGGAGCGGCTACACCTTC.